This T cell receptor (beta chain) derives from a study of blood T cell repertoires in COVID-19. This clone was seen just once. This CDR3 has 15 amino acids. CDR1 SNHLY and CDR2 FYNNEI come from the germline V gene. V shed 4 bases and J 5 bases; nucleotides not matched to a gene: 6. Data came from immunoSEQ multiplex PCR; TCRdb stores just in-frame clones and leaves some out. This table has 200,000 to 250,000 clones, 88% appearing once. The chain is built from TRBV2 and TRBJ2-3; 10 bases map to TRBD2. This TCR was sampled from a woman aged 60-75 years with acute or convalescent COVID-19. The specimen was peripheral blood. The CDR3 protein is CASSVVAGGRDTQYF. The CDR3 nucleotides are TGTGCCAGCAGTGTGGTAGCGGGGGGTAGAGATACGCAGTATTTT.